A selection of T cell receptor beta chains follows, all from one sample in a study of cytomegalovirus exposure and HLA in healthy donors. TCRdb's copy holds only in-frame clones and misses some; the assay was immunoSEQ multiplex PCR. In the table there are some 170,000 clones, around 70% of which are singletons. Material: PBMCs. All receptors derive from a male donor in good health and CMV-seronegative. The CDR3 runs from the conserved cysteine through the conserved F or W. The D gene is left open where the match is weak. Clone size is not always given. Where it is, it says once, few, many or a class for expanded clones.

.	TRBD2	TRBV27	TRBJ2-1	TGTGCCAGCAGACCAAATCTAGGGACTAGCCCCTACAATGAGCAGTTCTTC	CASRPNLGTSPYNEQFF
.	.	TRBV12-5	TRBJ2-3	TGTGCTAGTGGTTCGCGGGGAACAGATACGCAGTATTTT	CASGSRGTDTQYF
few	TRBD1	TRBV28	TRBJ2-4	TGTGCCAGCACCGATATCGGACAGGCCGGGTACATTCAGTACTTC	CASTDIGQAGYIQYF
.	TRBD1	TRBV30	TRBJ2-3	TGTGCCTGGAGTCCTTTTCCTCGGACAGGAGATACGCAGTATTTT	CAWSPFPRTGDTQYF
.	TRBD1	TRBV27	TRBJ1-1	TGTGCCAGCAGTTTATCGGGACAGGGTTATGAAGCTTTCTTT	CASSLSGQGYEAFF
once	TRBD2	TRBV4-1	TRBJ2-3	TGCGCCAGCAGCCTGGAGGGACTAGTCCGCACAGATACGCAGTATTTT	CASSLEGLVRTDTQYF
.	.	TRBV7-8	TRBJ1-2	TGTGCCAGCAGCTTTGAATCGTTAGGGGCCTATGGCTACACCTTC	CASSFESLGAYGYTF
.	TRBD2	TRBV6-5	TRBJ2-3	TGTGCCAGCAGTTACTCGACTAGCGGGAGGGCAGATACGCAGTATTTT	CASSYSTSGRADTQYF
.	.	TRBV6-5	TRBJ2-3	TGTGCCAGCGTTAAATCGAGAAACACAGATACGCAGTATTTT	CASVKSRNTDTQYF
.	.	TRBV6-6	TRBJ1-1	TGTGCCAGCAGTTGGGGTCAGGGCACTGAAGCTTTCTTT	CASSWGQGTEAFF